Below, 24 T cell receptor beta chains from the same sample are listed, as sequenced in a study of brain T cells in children with intractable seizures. Sequencing was performed with immunoSEQ multiplex PCR; in TCRdb, only in-frame clones are kept and a portion is missing. The sample has roughly 120,000 clones; 90% to 95% are singletons. The sample in question was peripheral blood, obtained at surgery. Receptors were obtained from a boy less than two years old with hemimegalencephaly and intractable seizures.

This chain connects TRBV28 to TRBJ2-1; TRBD1 might be the D (5 bases). The CDR3 consists of 15 residues. Looked up from germline, CDR1 is MDHEN and CDR2 is SYDVKM. V was cut by 4 bases and J by 0 bases, with 10 bases left in between. The CDR3 DNA reads as TGTGCCAGCAGTTGGGGCTTTAGCTCCTACAATGAGCAGTTCTTC. This codes for CASSWGFSSYNEQFF.

This chain connects TRBV6-6 to TRBJ2-3, with 9 positions matching TRBD2. V shed 7 bases, J shed 3 bases, and the junction held 11 bases outside the gene matches. CDR1 and CDR2 (germline): MNHNY, SVGAGI (reference sequence). CDR3 length: 16 amino acids. For the CDR3, the DNA is TGTGCCAGCACCCACCGTGGCGGGAGGGGGACAGATACGCAGTATTTT. Translated: CASTHRGGRGTDTQYF.

The chain uses TRBV30 and TRBJ1-2; 9 nucleotides agree with TRBD1. Germline V gene data show CDR1 as GTSNPN and CDR2 as SVGIG (reference sequence). The CDR3 totals 14 residues. J was trimmed by 8 bases and V by 5 bases; bases with no gene match: 12. For the CDR3, the DNA is TGTGCCTGGGCCTCCGGGACAGGGTTGCCCGGCTACACCTTC. Translated, it gives CAWASGTGLPGYTF. Filled out from reference TRBV30 and TRBJ1-2, the complete variable domain reads SQTIHQWPATLVQPVGSPLSLECTVEGTSNPNLYWYRQAAGRGLQLLFYSVGIGQISSEVPQNLSASRPQDRQFILSSKKLLLSDSGFYLCAWASGTGLPGYTFGSGTRLTVV.

This rearrangement joins TRBV24-1 to TRBJ2-7, with D tentatively TRBD1 or TRBD2 (5 bases each). There are 14 residues in the CDR3. V lost 6 bases to trimming and J lost 2 bases, with 13 bases between them. Germline V CDR1 and CDR2: KGHDR, SFDVKD. CDR3: CATSSSGPTYEQYF. CDR3 sequence (DNA): TGTGCCACCAGTTCCTCGGGACCCACCTACGAGCAGTACTTC.

The CDR3 region is CASSLNPGTYEQYF. For the CDR3, the DNA is TGTGCCAGCAGCTTAAACCCGGGAACATACGAGCAGTACTTC. V gene TRBV11-2 combines with J gene TRBJ2-7, with a weak D call TRBD2 (5 bases). The V end lost 2 bases, the J end lost 4 bases, and 12 bases lay between the germline ends. This CDR3 is 14 amino acids long. The germline V gene has CDR1 SGHAT and CDR2 FQNNGV. The whole variable domain, remainder taken from reference TRBV11-2 and TRBJ2-7, is EAGVAQSPRYKIIEKRQSVAFWCNPISGHATLYWYQQILGQGPKLLIQFQNNGVVDDSQLPKDRFSAERLKGVDSTLKIQPAKLEDSAVYLCASSLNPGTYEQYFGPGTRLTVT.

This clone was observed a single time. The chain joins TRBV6-2 or TRBV6-3 to TRBJ1-5, with 10 nucleotides matching TRBD1. The junction had 7 bases not matched to a gene; V was cut back by 6 bases and J by 2 bases. CDR3 length equals 16 residues. Germline loops: CDR1 MNHEY, CDR2 SVGEGT. The CDR3 DNA follows: TGTGCCAGCAGCTTAATTGGGACAGGGGGCAATCAGCCCCAGCATTTT. Translated: CASSLIGTGGNQPQHF.

V and J are TRBV6-4 and TRBJ2-7, with 8 bases fitting TRBD2. This CDR3 is 15 amino acids long. Trimming cost V 6 bases and J 5 bases; bases outside gene matches: 12. Looked up from germline, CDR1 is MRHNA and CDR2 is SNTAGT. The CDR3: CASSLLPGGPNEQYF. In nucleotides, the CDR3 is TGTGCCAGCAGCCTACTTCCGGGAGGGCCAAACGAGCAGTACTTC.

This chain uses TRBV6-1 with TRBJ1-4, with 9 bases fitting TRBD1. The CDR3 sequence is 19 residues long. The germline gives CDR1 MNHNS, CDR2 SASEGT. Trimming removed 3 bases from V and 0 bases from J; junction bases left unmatched: 11. In DNA, the CDR3 is TGTGCCAGCAGTGATTCCCCCGGGACAGGGTTTGCAACTAATGAAAAACTGTTTTTT. Its translation: CASSDSPGTGFATNEKLFF.

This rearrangement joins TRBV11-2 to TRBJ2-3, with D perhaps being TRBD1 or TRBD2 (5 bases each). Trimming left V 5 bases short and J 1 base short, with 10 bases between. In germline, CDR1 is SGHAT, CDR2 FQNNGV. The CDR3 has 14 residues. The CDR3 sequence: CASSPLGGTDTQYF. In DNA form, the CDR3 reads TGTGCCAGCAGCCCCCTGGGGGGCACAGATACGCAGTATTTT. The full variable domain, rest sourced from reference TRBV11-2 and TRBJ2-3, is EAGVAQSPRYKIIEKRQSVAFWCNPISGHATLYWYQQILGQGPKLLIQFQNNGVVDDSQLPKDRFSAERLKGVDSTLKIQPAKLEDSAVYLCASSPLGGTDTQYFGPGTRLTVL.

This clone was picked up one time. The rearrangement links TRBV9 to TRBJ2-3; the match to TRBD2 covers 8 bases. CDR3 length: 15 amino acids. Germline lookup yields CDR1 SGDLS and CDR2 YYNGEE. The trim removed 2 bases at V and 1 base at J, leaving 3 bases unmatched. The CDR3 DNA reads TGTGCCAGCAGCGTTAGCGGGATCGGCACAGATACGCAGTATTTT. This gives the protein CASSVSGIGTDTQYF.

J is TRBJ1-1 and V is TRBV2; D possibly corresponds to TRBD1 (5 bases). Trimming removed 5 bases at V and 3 bases at J, with 13 bases between. Per the germline V gene, CDR1 is SNHLY and CDR2 is FYNNEI. The CDR3 is 14 residues long. CDR3 sequence reads: CASSSDGADTEAFF. CDR3 sequence (DNA): TGTGCCAGCAGTAGCGACGGGGCGGACACTGAAGCTTTCTTT. The whole variable domain, remainder taken from reference TRBV2 and TRBJ1-1, is EPEVTQTPSHQVTQMGQEVILRCVPISNHLYFYWYRQILGQKVEFLVSFYNNEISEKSEIFDDQFSVERPDGSNFTLKIRSTKLEDSAMYFCASSSDGADTEAFFGQGTRLTVV.

This chain uses TRBV9 with TRBJ2-7; possibly TRBD1 or TRBD2 for D (5 bases each). Looked up from germline, CDR1 is SGDLS and CDR2 is YYNGEE. CDR3 length equals 15 residues. The V end lost 0 bases, the J end lost 6 bases, and 16 bases lay between the germline ends. This CDR3 is CASSVEGTRRSEQYF. The CDR3 DNA reads as TGTGCCAGCAGCGTAGAAGGGACCCGACGTTCCGAGCAGTACTTC.

This chain connects TRBV28 to TRBJ2-3; 8 bases are a match to TRBD2. V lost 7 bases to trimming and J lost 3 bases; unmatched junction nucleotides: 9. Germline lookup yields CDR1 MDHEN and CDR2 SYDVKM. This CDR3 has 15 residues. Here the CDR3 reads CASTSWASGTDTQYF. In nucleotides, the CDR3 is TGTGCCAGCACCTCTTGGGCTAGCGGGACAGATACGCAGTATTTT. The full variable domain, its missing parts supplied by reference TRBV28 and TRBJ2-3, is DVKVTQSSRYLVKRTGEKVFLECVQDMDHENMFWYRQDPGLGLRLIYFSYDVKMKEKGDIPEGYSVSREKKERFSLILESASTNQTSMYLCASTSWASGTDTQYFGPGTRLTVL.

The chain couples TRBV7-6 to TRBJ2-3; 11 nucleotides align to TRBD2. Trimming cost V 4 bases and J 0 bases; bases outside gene matches: 0. Germline V gene sequence: CDR1 SGHVS, CDR2 FNYEAQ. The CDR3 consists of 15 residues. CDR3 in DNA: TGTGCCAGCAGCTGGACTAGCGGGAGCACAGATACGCAGTATTTT. This translates into CASSWTSGSTDTQYF.

The chain carries TRBV18 and TRBJ2-4; D could derive from TRBD1 or TRBD2 (6 bases each). Per germline, CDR1 KGHSH and CDR2 LQKENI. Deletions cut 3 bases from V and 6 bases from J, with 12 bases between. The CDR3 has 14 amino acids. The CDR3 loop is CASSPRTAGNIQYF. DNA of the CDR3: TGTGCCAGCTCACCCCGGACAGCGGGAAACATTCAGTACTTC.

The gene calls are TRBV28 and TRBJ1-3; D is possibly TRBD1 (5 bases). The CDR3 runs to 16 residues. CDR1 MDHEN and CDR2 SYDVKM come from the germline V gene. The V and J ends lost 4 bases and 4 bases respectively, with 17 bases between them. The CDR3 region has the DNA TGTGCCAGCAGTTCCCCCCCGGGGGGGTACGGAAACACCATATATTTT. Residues: CASSSPPGGYGNTIYF.

This clone was seen a single time. The chain carries TRBV7-8 and TRBJ1-1, with 7 bases fitting TRBD1. Germline-derived CDR1 and CDR2 are SGHVS and FQNEAQ. The junction had 8 bases not matched to a gene; V was cut back by 2 bases and J by 5 bases. The CDR3 extends over 15 amino acids. The CDR3 spells CASSLKGGGGTEAFF. In DNA form, the CDR3 reads TGTGCCAGCAGCTTAAAGGGAGGGGGCGGAACTGAAGCTTTCTTT.

The chain recombines TRBV9 with TRBJ1-3; D is uncertain. This CDR3 region has 14 residues. The V gene's germline CDR1 is SGDLS and CDR2 YYNGEE. V lost 0 bases to trimming and J lost 2 bases, with 6 bases between them. CDR3 coding DNA: TGTGCCAGCAGCGTAGGGACTACTGGAAACACCATATATTTT. Its protein product is CASSVGTTGNTIYF.

The V gene is TRBV5-1, the J gene TRBJ2-2; D remains unclear. This CDR3 contains 13 residues. Trimming shortened V by 4 bases and J by 7 bases, and 11 bases separated the two germline ends. Germline-derived CDR1 and CDR2 are SGHRS and YFSETQ. The CDR3 loop is CASSVWVDGELFF. CDR3 in DNA: TGCGCCAGCAGCGTTTGGGTGGACGGGGAGCTGTTTTTT. The full variable domain, completed using reference TRBV5-1 and TRBJ2-2, is KAGVTQTPRYLIKTRGQQVTLSCSPISGHRSVSWYQQTPGQGLQFLFEYFSETQRNKGNFPGRFSGRQFSNSRSEMNVSTLELGDSALYLCASSVWVDGELFFGEGSRLTVL.

The sample holds one count of this clone. The V and J genes are TRBV27 and TRBJ2-5, with D possibly called TRBD1 or TRBD2 (6 bases each). With 6 bases removed from V and 2 bases from J, the gap between germline ends came to 31 bases. There are 20 residues in the CDR3. Per germline, CDR1 MNHEY and CDR2 SMNVEV (reference sequence). CDR3 coding DNA: TGTGCCAGCAGCTCTAAACCCCCAGGGGCTACATGGAGGGAGCAAGAGACCCAGTACTTC. Amino acid sequence: CASSSKPPGATWREQETQYF.

The rearrangement joins TRBV28 to TRBJ2-6; D gene unclear. Germline CDR1 MDHEN, CDR2 SYDVKM. The length of the CDR3 is 13 residues. Trimming removed 9 bases at V and 1 base at J, with 7 bases between. The CDR3 protein is CASKWSGANVLTF. The CDR3 bases are TGTGCCAGTAAGTGGTCTGGGGCCAACGTCCTGACTTTC.

This chain connects TRBV24-1 to TRBJ2-1; D perhaps matches TRBD1 (6 bases). Trimming cost V 4 bases and J 5 bases, with 14 bases left between them. Germline assignment: CDR1 KGHDR and CDR2 SFDVKD. The CDR3 spans 15 residues. In DNA, the CDR3 is TGTGCCACCAGTGAACCGGGACAATCAAACAATGAGCAGTTCTTC. Translated, it gives CATSEPGQSNNEQFF.

The V gene is TRBV6-4, the J gene TRBJ2-2; 11 nucleotides agree with TRBD2. Germline CDR1 MRHNA, CDR2 SNTAGT. With V trimmed by 6 bases and J by 4 bases, 4 bases remained unmatched. The CDR3 covers 15 residues. The CDR3 spells CASSKTSGVTGELFF. The CDR3 DNA sequence: TGTGCCAGCAGCAAGACTAGCGGGGTCACCGGGGAGCTGTTTTTT.

The chain carries TRBV7-2 and TRBJ2-1; TRBD2 matches 10 bases. Germline CDR1 is SGHTA and CDR2 is FQGNSA. V gave up 6 bases and J gave up 0 bases; unmatched junction bases: 2. This CDR3 has 15 residues. For the CDR3, the DNA is TGTGCCAGCAGGCAGCGGGAGGGCTCCTACAATGAGCAGTTCTTC. The encoded protein is CASRQREGSYNEQFF.